This TCR beta chain appears in the sequencing data of a study of monozygotic twins with inflammatory bowel disease. The CDR3 runs to 14 residues. In germline, CDR1 is MNHNS, CDR2 SASEGT. No T cells were sorted before total RNA was taken from whole blood. Each CDR3 protein gets one entry in TCRdb, which reprocessed the 5' RACE reads and gives no DNA. This repertoire includes just over 300,000 distinct CDR3 sequences. Details on this clonotype: Its antigen remains unidentified.

Whole-study results and caveats: Twins with IBD had fewer clonotypes in common with others than healthy twins, particularly during disease activity. The data gave no support to a single strong IBD-associated signal or clonotype. Healthy co-twins showed greater TCRbeta diversity (inverse Simpson) than IBD patients.

The gene calls are TRBV6-1 and TRBJ2-4; TCRdb's assignment of TRBD2 cannot be checked, as there is no DNA. Sequencing was done on a sample of blood. This TCR came from a human donor with ulcerative colitis or Crohn's disease, or a healthy co-twin of an affected twin (not recorded which). The CDR3 reads CASSPPRAKNIQYF.